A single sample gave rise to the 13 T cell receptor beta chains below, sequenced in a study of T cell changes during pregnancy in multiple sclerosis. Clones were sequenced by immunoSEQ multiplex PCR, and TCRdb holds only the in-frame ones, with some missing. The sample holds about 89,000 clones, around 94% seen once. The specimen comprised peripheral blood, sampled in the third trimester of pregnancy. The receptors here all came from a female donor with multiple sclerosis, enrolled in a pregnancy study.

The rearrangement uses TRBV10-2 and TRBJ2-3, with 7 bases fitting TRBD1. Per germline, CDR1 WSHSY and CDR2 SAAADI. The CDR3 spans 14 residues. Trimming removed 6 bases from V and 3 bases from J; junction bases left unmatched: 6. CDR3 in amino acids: CASSVTQGTDTQYF. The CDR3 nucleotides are TGCGCCAGCAGCGTAACACAGGGGACAGATACGCAGTATTTT.

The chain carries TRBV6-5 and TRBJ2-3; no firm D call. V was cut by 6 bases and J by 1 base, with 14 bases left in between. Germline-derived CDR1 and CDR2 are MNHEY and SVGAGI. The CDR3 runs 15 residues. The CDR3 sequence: CASRNGLARTDTQYF. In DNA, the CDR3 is TGTGCCAGCAGAAACGGGTTGGCACGCACAGATACGCAGTATTTT.

The CDR3 DNA reads as TGTGCCAGTAGTATAGGGACAGGGGACTACGAGCAGTACTTC. This encodes CASSIGTGDYEQYF. The chain combines TRBV19 with TRBJ2-7; 9 nucleotides line up with TRBD1. Germline values: CDR1 LNHDA, CDR2 SQIVND (reference sequence). The CDR3 totals 14 residues. J gave up 3 bases and V 1 base, and 1 base lay outside the gene matches.

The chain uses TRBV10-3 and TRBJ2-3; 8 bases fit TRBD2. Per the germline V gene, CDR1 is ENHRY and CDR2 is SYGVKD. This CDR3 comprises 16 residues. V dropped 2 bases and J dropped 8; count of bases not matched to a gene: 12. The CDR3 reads CAISETSGPLLSTQYF. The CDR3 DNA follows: TGTGCCATCAGTGAGACTAGCGGCCCGCTCCTGAGTACGCAGTATTTT.

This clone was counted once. The CDR3 is CASSSGTDTQYF. The CDR3 region has the DNA TGTGCCAGCAGCTCGGGCACAGATACGCAGTATTTT. This chain links TRBV7-9 with TRBJ2-3; D is unresolved. Trimming stripped 4 bases from V and 1 base from J, with 3 bases between. Per germline, CDR1 SEHNR and CDR2 FQNEAQ (reference sequence). The CDR3 covers 12 residues.

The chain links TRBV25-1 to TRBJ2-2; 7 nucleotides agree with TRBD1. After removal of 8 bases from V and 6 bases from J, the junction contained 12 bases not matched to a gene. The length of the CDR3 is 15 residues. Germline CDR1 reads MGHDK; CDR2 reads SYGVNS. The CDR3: CASSPGGTWAGELFF. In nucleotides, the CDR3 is TGTGCCAGCTCCCCAGGGGGTACTTGGGCCGGGGAGCTGTTTTTT. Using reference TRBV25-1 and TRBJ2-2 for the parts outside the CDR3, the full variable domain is EADIYQTPRYLVIGTGKKITLECSQTMGHDKMYWYQQDPGMELHLIHYSYGVNSTEKGDLSSESTVSRIRTEHFPLTLESARPSHTSQYLCASSPGGTWAGELFFGEGSRLTVL.

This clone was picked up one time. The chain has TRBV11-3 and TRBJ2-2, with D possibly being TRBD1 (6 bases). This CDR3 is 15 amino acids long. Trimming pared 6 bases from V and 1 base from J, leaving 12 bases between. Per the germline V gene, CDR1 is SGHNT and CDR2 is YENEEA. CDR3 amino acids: CASRRPGQNTGELFF. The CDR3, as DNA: TGTGCCAGCAGACGACCGGGACAGAACACCGGGGAGCTGTTTTTT.

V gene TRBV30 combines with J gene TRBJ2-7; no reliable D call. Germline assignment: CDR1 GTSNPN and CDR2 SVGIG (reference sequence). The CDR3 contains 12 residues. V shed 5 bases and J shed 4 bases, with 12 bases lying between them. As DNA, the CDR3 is TGTGCCTGGGACTCAGACGGGTACGAGCAGTACTTC. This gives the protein CAWDSDGYEQYF.

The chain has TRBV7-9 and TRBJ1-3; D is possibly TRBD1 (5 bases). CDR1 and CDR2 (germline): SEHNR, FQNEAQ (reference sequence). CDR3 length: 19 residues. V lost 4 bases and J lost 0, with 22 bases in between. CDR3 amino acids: CASSYPPERRGGSGNTIYF. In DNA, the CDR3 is TGTGCCAGCAGCTATCCCCCCGAGCGAAGGGGTGGCTCTGGAAACACCATATATTTT.

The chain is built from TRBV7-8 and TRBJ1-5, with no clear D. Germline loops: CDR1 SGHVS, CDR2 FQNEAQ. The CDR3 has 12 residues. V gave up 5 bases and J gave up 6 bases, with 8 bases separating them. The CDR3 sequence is CASSHDIQPQHF. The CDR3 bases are TGTGCCAGCAGCCACGACATTCAGCCCCAGCATTTT.

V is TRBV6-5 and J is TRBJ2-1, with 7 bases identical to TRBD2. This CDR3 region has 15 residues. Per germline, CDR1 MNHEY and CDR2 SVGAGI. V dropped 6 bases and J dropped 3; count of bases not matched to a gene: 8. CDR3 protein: CASRFLAGSYNEQFF. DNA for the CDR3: TGTGCCAGCAGATTTTTAGCGGGCAGCTACAATGAGCAGTTCTTC.

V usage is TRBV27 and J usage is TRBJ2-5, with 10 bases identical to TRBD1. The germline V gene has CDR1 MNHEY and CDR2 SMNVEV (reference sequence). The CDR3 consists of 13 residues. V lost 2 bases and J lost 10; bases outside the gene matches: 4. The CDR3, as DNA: TGTGCCAGCAGTTTAAAGACAGGGGGCGGCCAGTACTTC. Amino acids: CASSLKTGGGQYF.

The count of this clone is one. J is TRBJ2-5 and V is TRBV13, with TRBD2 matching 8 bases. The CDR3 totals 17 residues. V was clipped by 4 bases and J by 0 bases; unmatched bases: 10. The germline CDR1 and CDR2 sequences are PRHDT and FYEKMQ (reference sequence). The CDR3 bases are TGTGCCAGCAGCTCCCGGGAGGGAGGGCTAGACCAAGAGACCCAGTACTTC. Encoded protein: CASSSREGGLDQETQYF.